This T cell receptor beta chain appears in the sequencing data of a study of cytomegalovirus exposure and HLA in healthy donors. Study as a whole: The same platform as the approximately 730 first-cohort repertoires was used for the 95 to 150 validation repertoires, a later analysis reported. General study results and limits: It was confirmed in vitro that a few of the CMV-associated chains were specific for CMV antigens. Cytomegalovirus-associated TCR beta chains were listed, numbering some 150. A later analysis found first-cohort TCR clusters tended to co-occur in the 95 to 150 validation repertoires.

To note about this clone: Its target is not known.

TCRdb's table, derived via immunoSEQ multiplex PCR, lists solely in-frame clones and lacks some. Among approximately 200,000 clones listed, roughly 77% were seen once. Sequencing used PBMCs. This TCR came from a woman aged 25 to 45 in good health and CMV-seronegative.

The CDR3 DNA follows: TGTGCCACGCACCCGGGTAGGGGGTACAATCAGCCCCAGCATTTT. Residues: CATHPGRGYNQPQHF. The chain combines TRBV5-8 with TRBJ1-5, with D possibly being TRBD1 (6 bases). CDR3 length: 15 residues. Germline lookup yields CDR1 SGHTS and CDR2 YDEGEE. V shed 9 bases and J shed 3 bases, with 19 bases lying between them.